The T cell receptor beta chain under discussion was sequenced for a study of CD8+ T cells in alopecia areata. Investigators isolated RNA and reverse transcribed it into cDNA to act as the sequencing template. Assay used: immunoSEQ multiplex PCR; TCRdb lists only in-frame clones, some missing. Here the sample spans 250,000 or so clones, around 67% being singletons. Trimming removed 5 bases from V and 0 bases from J, with 10 bases in between. The CDR3 has 14 amino acids. From germline, CDR1 is SGHRS and CDR2 YFSETQ. The specimen comprised CD4+ T cells sorted from blood, sampled at week 0. The chain links TRBV5-1 to TRBJ2-3; D possibly uses TRBD1 or TRBD2 (6 bases each). The clonotype was recovered from a human donor with alopecia areata. The CDR3 nucleotides are TGCGCCAGCAGAGGGGGGACCAGCACAGATACGCAGTATTTT. It is translated as CASRGGTSTDTQYF. The variable domain in full, with the rest retrieved from reference TRBV5-1 and TRBJ2-3, is KAGVTQTPRYLIKTRGQQVTLSCSPISGHRSVSWYQQTPGQGLQFLFEYFSETQRNKGNFPGRFSGRQFSNSRSEMNVSTLELGDSALYLCASRGGTSTDTQYFGPGTRLTVL.